The sample holds a few counts of the clone carrying this T cell receptor beta chain. Its antigen is not identified. CDR1 MNHEY and CDR2 SVGAGI come from the germline V gene. This CDR3 is 13 amino acids long. Trimming left V 7 bases short and J 0 bases short, with 10 bases between. The data stem from a study of regulatory dendritic cells for organ transplantation. Study-wide results and caveats: Resting memory CD8+ T cells held the most alloreactive clonotypes.

Repertoires were generated with immunoSEQ multiplex PCR, while TCRdb's copy carries only in-frame clones and drops some. The sample contains 25,000 to 35,000 clones, roughly 85% of which appear only once. Input material: naive CD8+ T cells from blood. Specified subset: CD45RA+ naive T cells. This receptor was taken from a human donor in good health. This chain connects TRBV6-5 to TRBJ2-7; tentative D call: TRBD2 (5 bases). CDR3 sequence: CASMRVDSYEQYF. The DNA for the CDR3 is TGTGCCAGCATGAGGGTCGACTCCTACGAGCAGTACTTC.